The clone carrying this T cell receptor (beta chain) was seen once. The target antigen is unknown. Cultured CD4+ T cell DNA was sequenced using the Oncomine TCR Beta short-read assay. MiXCR was run by TCRdb on the PCR reads, yielding one entry per CDR3 protein. The top ten clones hold around 21% of a sample with 7,500 to 9,000 distinct CDR3 sequences, about a fifth of them seen once. These data originate in a study of vaccination and CD4 T cells after COVID-19. The CDR3 length is 16 residues. Germline CDR1 reads SGHRS; CDR2 reads YFSETQ. V gave up 0 bases and J gave up 0 bases; unmatched junction bases: 4. Treatment in this sample: roughly 11-day PBMC culture with coronavirus spike peptide pools or control peptides (ViraFEST assay).

The chain couples TRBV5-1 to TRBJ1-1; 8 nucleotides match TRBD1. The clonotype originates from a human donor who had recovered from COVID-19. Sequencing was performed on CD4+ T cells from blood, cultured in vitro, taken after SARS-CoV-2 vaccination. The CDR3 loop reads CASSLGRGRMNTEAFF. The CDR3 DNA reads as TGCGCCAGCAGCTTGGGCAGGGGGCGGATGAACACTGAAGCTTTCTTT. Supplemented by reference TRBV5-1 and TRBJ1-1, the full variable domain reads KAGVTQTPRYLIKTRGQQVTLSCSPISGHRSVSWYQQTPGQGLQFLFEYFSETQRNKGNFPGRFSGRQFSNSRSEMNVSTLELGDSALYLCASSLGRGRMNTEAFFGQGTRLTVV.